This T cell receptor (beta chain) was profiled in a study of tumor-infiltrating lymphocytes in oesophageal squamous cell carcinoma. TCRdb reanalysed the PCR reads using MiXCR and keeps one entry per CDR3 protein. The sample records about 10,000 distinct CDR3 sequences, around 58% being singletons. The V end lost 8 bases, the J end lost 1 base, and 11 bases lay between the germline ends. The CDR3 sequence is 13 residues long. There are a few counts of this clonotype. This TCR was recovered from a female donor with esophageal squamous cell carcinoma. The chain is built from TRBV12-3 or TRBV12-4 and TRBJ2-5; D possibly corresponds to TRBD1 (5 bases). The sequenced sample was esophageal tumor tissue. CDR3 coding DNA: TGTGCCAGCGCAGGGCGTCTCCAAGAGACCCAGTACTTC. Its protein product is CASAGRLQETQYF.